The 20 T cell receptor beta chains listed next were all sequenced from one sample in a study of neurological immune-mediated disorders. Documented time point: technical triplicate 3. One entry per CDR3 protein results from TCRdb running MiXCR on the 5' RACE reads. The sample records about 31,000 distinct CDR3 sequences, roughly a sixth being singletons. Sequencing was performed on CD4+ T cells from blood. Receptor source: a female donor with HTLV-1-associated myelopathy (HAM/TSP).

This clonotype occurred many times. This chain links TRBV5-1 with TRBJ1-1, with 8 bases fitting TRBD1. After removal of 4 bases from V and 1 base from J, the junction contained 3 bases not matched to a gene. Per germline, CDR1 SGHRS and CDR2 YFSETQ. The CDR3 has 14 amino acids. CDR3 in amino acids: CASSPQGANTEAFF. The CDR3 nucleotides are TGCGCCAGCAGCCCCCAGGGGGCGAACACTGAAGCTTTCTTT.

In this sample, this clonotype turned up many times. The chain uses TRBV6-5 and TRBJ2-1; TRBD2 aligns across 12 bases. The ends lost 2 bases at V and 9 bases at J; junction bases unmatched: 8. Germline assignment: CDR1 MNHEY and CDR2 SVGAGI. The CDR3 loop spans 16 amino acids. The DNA of the CDR3 is TGTGCCAGCAGTTACCTAGCGGGGGGGCCCCAGGGTGAGCAGTTCTTC. It yields the protein CASSYLAGGPQGEQFF.

This clonotype has ten or more counts. The chain uses TRBV4-3 and TRBJ1-2; a weak D match, TRBD1 (5 bases). The CDR3 is made up of 15 amino acids. Trimming removed 0 bases at V and 4 bases at J, with 12 bases between. The V gene's germline CDR1 is LGHNA and CDR2 YSLEER. The CDR3 is CASSQDAQGSYGYTF. The CDR3 region has the DNA TGCGCCAGCAGCCAAGATGCCCAGGGCTCCTATGGCTACACCTTC.

This clonotype has at least ten counts. The rearrangement links TRBV20-1 to TRBJ2-3; D unclear. The CDR3 loop spans 13 amino acids. V was cut by 5 bases and J by 0 bases, with 9 bases left in between. Per the germline V gene, CDR1 is DFQATT and CDR2 is SNEGSKA (reference sequence). CDR3 coding DNA: TGCAGTGCTGGGCAAGCGAGCACAGATACGCAGTATTTT. Translating gives CSAGQASTDTQYF.

This clonotype was observed many times. The chain carries TRBV7-2 and TRBJ2-1; 11 bases line up with TRBD1. Germline trimming cut 5 bases from V and 7 bases from J; bases unmatched to any gene: 4. CDR3 size: 14 residues. CDR1 SGHTA and CDR2 FQGNSA come from the germline V gene. The CDR3 bases are TGTGCCAGCAGCCCCCGGGACAGGGGGAATGAGCAGTTCTTC. Its protein product is CASSPRDRGNEQFF.

By share, this clonotype ranks as medium-sized. The chain is built from TRBV7-2 and TRBJ1-2; D is unclear. V lost 5 bases, J lost 1 base, and 20 bases lay in between. Germline-derived CDR1 and CDR2 are SGHTA and FQGNSA. CDR3 size: 17 residues. CDR3 loop: CASSANPLAALNYGYTF. The DNA of the CDR3 is TGTGCCAGCAGCGCTAACCCCCTTGCAGCGCTTAACTATGGCTACACCTTC.

Ten or more counts support this clonotype. This CDR3 reads CASSRAARGWGYTF. The CDR3 nucleotides read TGTGCCAGCAGCCGTGCCGCTCGGGGATGGGGCTACACCTTC. The chain joins TRBV28 to TRBJ1-2; D ambiguous. Per the germline V gene, CDR1 is MDHEN and CDR2 is SYDVKM. The CDR3 length is 14 residues. Trimming shortened V by 6 bases and J by 8 bases, and 19 bases separated the two germline ends.

The sample holds many counts of this clonotype. The chain combines TRBV6-1 with TRBJ1-5, with a possible D match to TRBD1 (5 bases). The ends were cut back, 4 bases at V and 6 bases at J, with 19 bases in the middle. This CDR3 has 16 residues. Germline CDR1 and CDR2: MNHNS and SASEGT. CDR3 bases: TGTGCCAGCAGTGCCCTGGGGCTCGGGAGTGGTCAGCCCCAGCATTTT. Translating gives CASSALGLGSGQPQHF.

This clonotype was observed at least ten times. This sequence joins TRBV7-9 and TRBJ1-1; D gene unclear. The CDR3 runs 15 residues. V lost 3 bases, J lost 1 base, and 12 bases lay in between. Germline V gene data show CDR1 as SEHNR and CDR2 as FQNEAQ (reference sequence). Here the CDR3 DNA reads TGTGCCAGCAGCTTGGGCAGTGGGTCGAACACTGAAGCTTTCTTT. It encodes CASSLGSGSNTEAFF.

This clonotype was counted at least ten times. The V gene is TRBV20-1, the J gene TRBJ2-2, with D uncertain. The germline CDR1 and CDR2 sequences are DFQATT and SNEGSKA (reference sequence). Trimming removed 1 base from V and 0 bases from J, with 3 bases in between. CDR3 length: 13 residues. CDR3 sequence reads: CSARAANTGELFF. The CDR3 coding sequence is TGCAGTGCTAGAGCGGCGAACACCGGGGAGCTGTTTTTT.

This clonotype has at least ten counts. The gene calls are TRBV28 and TRBJ2-7; 7 nucleotides align to TRBD2. V lost 7 bases and J lost 2; bases outside the gene matches: 11. Germline V gene lookup returns CDR1 MDHEN and CDR2 SYDVKM. The CDR3 spans 15 residues. The CDR3 loop reads CASIGRERLTYEQYF. The CDR3 DNA sequence: TGTGCCAGCATAGGGAGGGAGAGACTCACCTACGAGCAGTACTTC.

This clonotype was counted at least ten times. The chain combines TRBV20-1 with TRBJ2-1, with 16 bases that match TRBD2. This CDR3 is 15 amino acids long. The V gene's germline CDR1 is DFQATT and CDR2 SNEGSKA (reference sequence). With 2 bases clipped from V and 10 bases from J, the junction kept 5 bases outside the gene matches. CDR3 nucleotide sequence: TGCAGTGCTAGACCCGGGACTAGCGGGGGGGGGGAGCAGTTCTTC. Translating gives CSARPGTSGGGEQFF.

This clonotype appeared many times. This sequence joins TRBV9 and TRBJ1-3, with 9 bases identical to TRBD1. Trimming at V came to 4 bases and at J to 8 bases, leaving 13 bases not matched to a gene. The germline V gene encodes CDR1 SGDLS and CDR2 YYNGEE. The CDR3 runs 16 residues. Written as DNA, the CDR3 is TGTGCCAGCAGCCCCCGGACAGGGGCCTACGGGCACACCATATATTTT. Encoded protein: CASSPRTGAYGHTIYF.

This clonotype was recorded many times. The junction does not match germline at one end; this may be a read error. The genes are TRBV20-1 and TRBJ2-3, with 12 bases aligning to TRBD1. The germline gives CDR1 DFQATT, CDR2 SNEGSKA (reference sequence). This CDR3 is 15 amino acids long. The CDR3 spells CGASPGTGGIDTQYF. The CDR3, as DNA: TGCGGTGCTAGCCCCGGGACAGGGGGCATAGATACGCAGTATTTT.

In this sample, this clonotype turned up many times. The chain employs TRBV20-1 and TRBJ2-3; tentative D call: TRBD2 (6 bases). The CDR3 runs 16 residues. The germline CDR1 and CDR2 sequences are DFQATT and SNEGSKA (reference sequence). The ends were cut back, 3 bases at V and 0 bases at J, with 16 bases in the middle. CDR3 sequence (DNA): TGCAGTGCTAGGGGGGGTACCCCCACTAGCACAGATACGCAGTATTTT. It codes for CSARGGTPTSTDTQYF.

At least ten counts were recorded for this clonotype. The chain uses TRBV6-2 or TRBV6-3 and TRBJ2-3; 10 bases are shared with TRBD2. Germline lookup yields CDR1 MNHEY and CDR2 SVGEGT. The CDR3 totals 15 residues. Trimming removed 6 bases from V and 9 bases from J; junction bases left unmatched: 12. DNA of the CDR3: TGTGCCAGCAGCGGTAGACTAGCGGGTGAGGAGACGCAGTATTTT. It encodes CASSGRLAGEETQYF.

This clonotype was detected many times. This sequence joins TRBV20-1 and TRBJ2-5; D may be TRBD2 (6 bases). The CDR3 is made up of 14 amino acids. Germline CDR1 reads DFQATT; CDR2 reads SNEGSKA (reference sequence). Trimming took 0 bases from V and 4 from J, leaving 12 bases between them. In DNA form, the CDR3 reads TGCAGTGCTAGAGACTCGGGAGTGAGAGAGACCCAGTACTTC. Residues: CSARDSGVRETQYF.

This clonotype was recorded at least ten times. The chain couples TRBV4-1 to TRBJ1-3, with no clear D. The CDR3 contains 16 residues. CDR1 is MGHRA and CDR2 is YSYEKL in the germline V gene. V shed 0 bases and J shed 0 bases, with 9 bases lying between them. The CDR3 loop reads CASSQDAFFSGNTIYF. In nucleotides, the CDR3 is TGCGCCAGCAGCCAAGACGCATTTTTCTCTGGAAACACCATATATTTT.

Relative to its sample, this clonotype is medium-sized. This chain connects TRBV5-1 to TRBJ2-5; a possible D gene is TRBD2 (6 bases). The CDR3 length is 16 residues. Trimming shortened V by 4 bases and J by 2 bases, and 18 bases separated the two germline ends. Germline CDR1 is SGHRS and CDR2 is YFSETQ. CDR3 sequence (DNA): TGCGCCAGCAGCCCGAACGGGGGAGGAGGACAAGAGACCCAGTACTTC. Protein: CASSPNGGGGQETQYF.

At least ten counts were recorded for this clonotype. V and J are TRBV7-2 and TRBJ2-1, with 7 bases lining up with TRBD2. V shed 5 bases and J 5 bases; nucleotides not matched to a gene: 9. Germline V gives CDR1 SGHTA, CDR2 FQGNSA. There are 15 residues in the CDR3. CDR3 residues: CASSALGSGHNEQFF. The CDR3 bases are TGTGCCAGCAGCGCGTTAGGTAGCGGGCACAATGAGCAGTTCTTC.